This TCR beta chain is from a study of shared clonotypes between healthy human individuals (dated by TCRdb to about 2020). A note on the overall study: The cohort included a few men and a couple of women between 18 and 49 years of age. For each donor, CD4 naive and CD4 memory were each given three plates, CD8 naive was given two plates, and CD8 memory was given one plate. Blood TCR repertoires of roughly five healthy adults were deeply sequenced to estimate repertoire size and the extent of clonotype sharing between individuals. Different laboratories and diverse techniques were used to prepare libraries and sequence TCR repertoires, to increase sequencing depth and limit assay-specific biases. Per donor, leukapheresis produced somewhere between about 0.94 and 8.9 billion PBMCs.

Donors were healthy HIV-negative adults with no recently reported acute infections or vaccinations. Only Caucasian adults living in Nashville, Tennessee, USA were represented among the donors. Magnetic negative selection was used to enrich CD4+ T cells, after which naive cells were positively selected on CD45RA and the negative fraction became the memory subset. Blood was obtained by leukapheresis, after which PBMCs were separated by Ficoll-Histopaque density gradient centrifugation and cryopreserved in liquid nitrogen vapor phase. Analytical flow cytometry was used to check the purity and quantity of each magnetically sorted T cell population. From each sorted fraction, genomic DNA was isolated and quantified by UV absorbance on a Nanodrop 2000c. In regard to this clone: Its antigen is currently not known. No quality values exist for individual bases; no much larger clone is one base distant.

Using the deep immunoSEQ assay, multiplex PCR amplified TCR CDR3 regions from genomic DNA. For each cell subset, the extracted genomic DNA was distributed evenly across all wells of several immunoSEQ 96-well plates, and each plate served as one replicate. Each replicate PCR for sorted subsets received around 200 ng genomic DNA, equal to tens of thousands of T cell genomes. The purified libraries were quantified using a Qubit 3.0 fluorometer, sized with a Bioanalyzer 2100, and then quantified again using the KAPA Library Quantification kit. Each immunoSEQ 96-well plate was sequenced on its own single-read 150-cycle Illumina NextSeq 550 flow cell. The source study handled its data this way. Because only junctional sequences without quality scores were contained in the immunoSEQ output, filtering matching that applied to full-length reads could not be performed. To assign V/J genes and CDR3, sequences were annotated using PyIR, a Python wrapper for IgBLAST v1.9, with IMGT germline references. Any read was removed if the V/J assignment was weak (E-value above 1e-6), the CDR3 was missing, or the read contained stop codons, out-of-frame junctions, or ambiguous translated residues. V3J clonotypes were defined as sequences sharing an identical inferred V gene, J gene, and CDR3 amino acid sequence. To compute the percentage overlap between repertoires, the number of shared unique clonotypes was divided by the size of the smaller repertoire. Three approaches were used to assess repertoire richness: RTK rarefaction, the Chao1 estimator, and Recon v2.1 estimates of unobserved clonotypes. Generation probabilities were computed with OLGA for all TCRbeta clonotypes obtained by the gDNA method from several donors. TCRdb retrieved this table from immuneACCESS and kept in-frame rearrangements only. Not all clones are present; in checked studies, unresolved V genes account for under half, and no reason is known for the remainder. V and J calls and clone size are given by that table; D and trimming were obtained from the DNA. For this sample there are over 2 million clones; around 90% appear just once. Clones ranked in the top ten supply 0.3% to 0.4% of the sample.

On the study overall, not on this receptor specifically: Larger estimated clonotype richness was generally found for naive subsets than for memory subsets. Based on pairwise subsampling, the degree of clonotype sharing among donors was expected to be affected by sequencing depth. Because the study included a small number of donors, the genetic and exposure-history diversity represented was limited. Clonotypes shared by all four sorted-subset donors showed higher generation probabilities than non-shared clonotypes. Even with the large sequencing depth, rarefaction of the sorted-subset datasets indicated that sequencing was incomplete. Across a handful of donors, around 5.4% of naive CD4, approximately 3.6% of naive CD8, around 2.5% of memory CD4, and roughly 0.4% of memory CD8 clonotypes were shared. Only blood was sampled, and tissue TCR repertoires likely differ from those in blood.

The CDR3 runs 14 residues from the cysteine to the phenylalanine. Of the read, only the CDR3 DNA is kept; its 42 bases are in frame from base 1. Via the germline V gene, CDR1 is SGHDT and CDR2 YYEEEE. V loses 1 base, J loses 6 bases, and the germline ends lie 10 bases apart. This receptor chain uses TRBV5-6 and TRBJ2-2; no confident D gene assignment can be made. The sequenced material came from naive CD4+ T cells from PBMCs. This specimen's cell subset or site label, interpreted: CD45RA+ positively selected. The clonotype originates from a man between 18 and 29 years old in good health. Some clones in this sample may be carry-over from other donors' samples. The bases read TGTGCCAGCAGCTTGCTCCGAGGCCCCGGGGAGCTGTTTTTT. This sequence encodes CASSLLRGPGELFF.